This T cell receptor beta chain appears in the sequencing data of a study of cytomegalovirus exposure and HLA in healthy donors. 13 Jbeta primers and 60 Vbeta primers were used for the PCR. The data were produced by immunoSEQ multiplex PCR, yet TCRdb's version contains in-frame clones alone and is incomplete. In the table there are fewer than 130,000 clones, 75% to 80% of which are singletons. The CDR3 runs 12 residues. Germline CDR1 is MNHNS and CDR2 is SASEGT. The V end lost 2 bases, the J end lost 4 bases, and 5 bases lay between the germline ends. The sample was PBMCs. The sequence was collected from a young woman in good health and CMV-seronegative. V gene TRBV6-1 combines with J gene TRBJ2-5; D is undetermined. CDR3 residues: CASSEQIETQYF. CDR3 bases: TGTGCCAGCAGTGAACAGATAGAGACCCAGTACTTC.